The rows below give T cell receptor beta chains drawn from one sample of a study of cytomegalovirus exposure and HLA in healthy donors. Repertoires were generated with immunoSEQ multiplex PCR, while TCRdb's copy carries only in-frame clones and drops some. The sample yields about 180,000 clones, around 78% seen once. The material sequenced was PBMCs. The receptor source for this set is a man in his late teens or twenties in good health and CMV-seronegative. CDR3s include the opening cysteine and the closing phenylalanine or tryptophan. The D gene is left open where the match is weak. Some rows have no size entry. The others give once, few or many, or a class for an expanded clone.

J,size,V,D,DNA,CDR3
TRBJ1-6,few,TRBV30,.,TGTGCCTGGAGCCAGATACAGGGTAGGCCCCTGAATTCACCCCTCCACTTT,CAWSQIQGRPLNSPLHF
TRBJ1-6,.,TRBV30,TRBD1,TGTGCCTGGAGTCTAAACAGGGGCTCACCCCTCCACTTT,CAWSLNRGSPLHF
TRBJ1-1,few,TRBV6-5,TRBD1,TGTGCCAGCAGACTCGGGACAGCAAATGAAGCTTTCTTT,CASRLGTANEAFF
TRBJ2-3,.,TRBV5-1,TRBD2,TGCGCCAGCAGCTTGGCCCTAGCGGGGGCAGATACGCAGTATTTT,CASSLALAGADTQYF
TRBJ2-7,.,TRBV11-2,.,TGTGCCAGCAGCTTCGGTCGCCCCTCCTACGAGCAGTACTTC,CASSFGRPSYEQYF
TRBJ1-2,few,TRBV4-2,.,TGTGCCAGCAGCCAAGAATTCGGGGATCGCTACACCTTC,CASSQEFGDRYTF
TRBJ1-5,once,TRBV19,.,TGTGCCAGTACCTCCGCCGGGAAGGGCAGTCAGCCCCAGCATTTT,CASTSAGKGSQPQHF
TRBJ1-3,.,TRBV4-2,.,TGTGCCAGCAGCCAAGAAGGAGGTGGTACTGGAAACACCATATATTTT,CASSQEGGGTGNTIYF
TRBJ2-7,.,TRBV10-3,TRBD1,TGTGCCATCAGTGGTCGGGACAGCTCCTACGAGCAGTACTTC,CAISGRDSSYEQYF
TRBJ1-2,.,TRBV5-4,TRBD1,TGTGCCAGCAGCAGGACGGGACAGAGAAGGGGCTACACCTTC,CASSRTGQRRGYTF
TRBJ2-7,.,TRBV30,.,TGTGCCTGGAGTCCCGGGACACCAACCTACGAGCAGTACTTC,CAWSPGTPTYEQYF
TRBJ2-7,.,TRBV9,.,TGTGCCAGCAGCGTAGACCCCGGGAGCGAGCAGTACTTC,CASSVDPGSEQYF
TRBJ1-5,.,TRBV1,.,TGCACCAGCAGCCAAGAAGGAGGGGCGGAGGAGACCGCGTATAGCAATCAGCCCCAGCATTTT,CTSSQEGGAEETAYSNQPQHF
TRBJ2-3,.,TRBV25-1,TRBD1,TGTGCCAGCAGTCCCTTGGGGACAGGGAAAACAGATACGCAGTATTTT,CASSPLGTGKTDTQYF
TRBJ2-1,.,TRBV7-6,TRBD1,TGTGCCAGCAGCGTTCGGACAGGGGGCAATGAGCAGTTCTTC,CASSVRTGGNEQFF
TRBJ2-2,.,TRBV7-2,.,TGTGCCAGCAGCTTCCGGCAGGGGTACACCGGGGAGCTGTTTTTT,CASSFRQGYTGELFF
TRBJ2-7,once,TRBV5-1,TRBD2,TGCGCCAGCAGACTAGCGGGAGGCCGCTCCTACGAGCAGTACTTC,CASRLAGGRSYEQYF
TRBJ2-1,.,TRBV7-9,TRBD2,TGTGCCAGCAGCTTAAGTAGCGGGGCTTACAATGAGCAGTTCTTC,CASSLSSGAYNEQFF
TRBJ2-2,few,TRBV19,TRBD2,TGTGCCAGTAGTATAGTACTAGCGGGGGGCCCGAACACCGGGGAGCTGTTTTTT,CASSIVLAGGPNTGELFF
TRBJ1-3,.,TRBV12-5,TRBD1,TGTGCTAGTGGTTTGGCTCAAGACAGGGGGCTCTCTGGAAACACCATATATTTT,CASGLAQDRGLSGNTIYF
TRBJ2-7,.,TRBV6-1,TRBD2,TGTGCCAGCAGGGCTAGCGGGATCATAGAGCAGTACTTC,CASRASGIIEQYF
TRBJ2-7,.,TRBV20-1,.,TGCAGTGCTACGACAGTCTACGAGCAGTACTTC,CSATTVYEQYF
TRBJ1-1,.,TRBV30,.,TGTGCCTGGAGTGGGCAGAACACTGAAGCTTTCTTT,CAWSGQNTEAFF
TRBJ1-3,.,TRBV7-2,TRBD1,TGTGCCAGCAGCCGAGCGCAGGGGGCAAGTGGAAACACCATATATTTT,CASSRAQGASGNTIYF
TRBJ2-2,few,TRBV25-1,TRBD2,TGTGCCAGCAGTGACCGTGGACTAGCGGGGGTGAACACCGGGGAGCTGTTTTTT,CASSDRGLAGVNTGELFF
TRBJ1-5,.,TRBV28,TRBD1,TGTGCCAGCAGTTTGGGACAGAGCCATCAGCCCCAGCATTTT,CASSLGQSHQPQHF
TRBJ1-6,.,TRBV28,.,TGTGCCAGCCAGGGGTGGAATTCACCCCTCCACTTT,CASQGWNSPLHF
TRBJ2-7,.,TRBV5-1,TRBD2,TGCGCCAGCGGAAACCGACTAGCGGGGGCTTACGAGCAGTACTTC,CASGNRLAGAYEQYF
TRBJ1-2,.,TRBV6-5,TRBD1,TGTGCCAGCAGCCTTGGACAGGGGAGCGGCTACACCTTC,CASSLGQGSGYTF
TRBJ1-1,.,TRBV10-1,TRBD1,TGCGCCAGCAGGGACGGCCGGGACAGGGGCGGCGCTTTCTTT,CASRDGRDRGGAFF
TRBJ1-2,once,TRBV5-1,TRBD1,TGCGCCAGCAGCTCGGGACAGGCTAACTATGGCTACACCTTC,CASSSGQANYGYTF
TRBJ2-7,.,TRBV28,.,TGTGCCAGCAGCCCTGACGGGTTACCCACCTACGAGCAGTACTTC,CASSPDGLPTYEQYF
TRBJ2-7,once,TRBV10-3,.,TGTGCCATCAGTGAGGAGGCCTACGAGCAGTACTTC,CAISEEAYEQYF
TRBJ1-6,.,TRBV5-1,TRBD1,TGCGCCAGCAGCTCGAGACAGGGGAATTCACCCCTCCACTTT,CASSSRQGNSPLHF
TRBJ2-3,.,TRBV14,.,TGTGCCAGCAGCCAAGGGGGACTCACAGATACGCAGTATTTT,CASSQGGLTDTQYF
TRBJ2-7,.,TRBV4-2,TRBD1,TGTGCCAGCAGCCAGCAGGACAGGCCGGACTACGAGCAGTACTTC,CASSQQDRPDYEQYF
TRBJ2-5,.,TRBV7-2,.,TGTGCCAGCAGTCCCCGAGGGCAACAGACCCAGTACTTC,CASSPRGQQTQYF
TRBJ1-2,.,TRBV5-1,.,TGCGCCAGCAGCCACGCCGTCGCGGGGGCAGGAGGCTACACCTTC,CASSHAVAGAGGYTF
TRBJ2-7,few,TRBV4-1,TRBD1,TGCGCCAGCAGCCATTCCCTTCAGGGGGAGCGTGAGCAGTACTTC,CASSHSLQGEREQYF
TRBJ1-1,.,TRBV6-5,.,TGTGCCAGCAGTTCCACCAGGGACACTGAAGCTTTCTTT,CASSSTRDTEAFF
TRBJ2-1,.,TRBV6-6,TRBD2,TGTGCCAGCAGGGATAGCGGGGGGCCGGTAAATGAGCAGTTCTTC,CASRDSGGPVNEQFF